Sequencing of this TCR beta chain was carried out in a study of radiotherapy plus CTLA-4 blockade in lung cancer. Study in general: Patients showed objective responses in under 20% of cases, and disease control was achieved by approximately 31%. Findings and limits, study-wide: Among blood TCR repertoires after radiotherapy plus ipilimumab, tumor-derived clones expanded. Response was reportedly best predicted by early blood T cell clone dynamics, with interferon-beta.

Concerning this clone: The antigen remains unidentified.

Trimming took 1 base from V and 7 from J, leaving 16 bases between them. Per germline, CDR1 SGHAT and CDR2 FQNNGV. The CDR3 has 15 amino acids. Chemo-refractory metastatic non-small-cell lung cancer patients were treated with focal radiation plus CTLA-4 blockade with ipilimumab. Measured with immunoSEQ multiplex PCR; TCRdb has only the in-frame clones, and not every one. The sample comprises about 45,000 clones, roughly four fifths of which are singletons, and around 3.3% rests with the top ten. This material consisted of peripheral blood, taken from a patient treated with radiotherapy plus ipilimumab. The TCR was taken from a human donor with non-small cell lung cancer who had a complete response to radiotherapy plus ipilimumab. This chain uses TRBV11-2 with TRBJ1-2, with TRBD1 as a possible D gene (5 bases). CDR3: CASSLVGGFGGGYTF. In DNA form, the CDR3 reads TGTGCCAGCAGCTTAGTAGGAGGTTTCGGGGGTGGCTACACCTTC. Complete variable domain (other parts from reference TRBV11-2 and TRBJ1-2): EAGVAQSPRYKIIEKRQSVAFWCNPISGHATLYWYQQILGQGPKLLIQFQNNGVVDDSQLPKDRFSAERLKGVDSTLKIQPAKLEDSAVYLCASSLVGGFGGGYTFGSGTRLTVV.